This T cell receptor beta chain was captured in a study of Ad26.COV2.S vaccination and SARS-CoV-2 variants. General study findings and limits: Those who received the vaccine showed greater spike-specific TCR breadth than those given placebo. Breadth and depth estimates from TCRs may understate total T cell responses.

Clones were read by immunoSEQ multiplex PCR, and TCRdb kept only the in-frame ones, dropping some. Of about 480,000 clones in the sample, roughly nine tenths were seen once. For this clone: The target antigen is unknown.

Treatment described: approximately 18 received Ad26.COV2.S at low or high dose, single or two shots; 5 received placebo; per-sample allocation not given. Sampling took place 63 days after the first vaccine or placebo injection. The starting material was peripheral blood, obtained in a trial of Ad26.COV2.S vaccine versus placebo. The sequence was collected from a person between 18 and 60 years old who received the Ad26.COV2.S COVID-19 vaccine or a placebo.

Here the CDR3 reads CASRNTDTQYF. The CDR3 coding sequence is TGTGCCAGTAGGAACACAGATACGCAGTATTTT. The chain joins TRBV19 to TRBJ2-3; D call uncertain. The ends were cut back, 6 bases at V and 2 bases at J, with 3 bases in the middle. The CDR3 totals 11 residues. Germline V gene data show CDR1 as LNHDA and CDR2 as SQIVND (reference sequence).